Sequencing of this T cell receptor (beta chain) was carried out in a study of immune characterization of retroperitoneal liposarcoma. The CDR3 consists of 15 residues. CDR1 and CDR2 (germline): MNHNS, SASEGT. The J segment lost 6 bases and the V segment lost 8 bases, leaving 9 bases of the junction unmatched. MiXCR, applied by TCRdb to the PCR reads, yields one record per CDR3 protein. The top ten hold around 53% of the sample, which has approximately 3,100 distinct CDR3 sequences, over 40% seen once. This chain joins TRBV6-1 and TRBJ2-1; TRBD2 agrees at 11 bases. The specimen sequenced was tumor tissue. The TCR sequence derives from a male donor with retroperitoneal liposarcoma. Written as DNA, the CDR3 is TGTGCCAGCCGAGGGGGGACTAGCGGTCTCAATGAGCAGTTCTTC. Encoded protein: CASRGGTSGLNEQFF.